The 19 T cell receptor beta chains below come from one sample, sequenced in a study of beta chain features in type 1 diabetes listed by TCRdb under 2018. Libraries were constructed by the immunoSEQ multiplex PCR assay. All of the isolated RNA was reverse transcribed with the High Capacity cDNA Reverse Transcription Kit, so expressed TCRB transcripts were sequenced. The clones in this table, taken by TCRdb from immuneACCESS, are in-frame only. Not every clone is retained; where verified, under half of the shortfall comes from an unresolved V gene, and the cause of the rest is unknown. The sample table lists more than 130,000 clones, 6.9% of them with a count of one. The ten largest clones represent about 1.4% of the sample. Sequencing input: central memory CD4+ T cells from blood. Source of these receptors: a woman younger than 45 in good health.

The sample holds a few counts of this clone. The rearrangement joins TRBV9 to TRBJ2-7, with D perhaps TRBD2 (6 bases). V lost 4 bases and J 0 bases, leaving 14 bases between the germline ends. This CDR3 is built from 15 residues. Germline V gene sequence: CDR1 SGDLS, CDR2 YYNGEE. The CDR3 nucleotides read TGTGCCAGCAGCCCCAAACTAGCTCCCTCCTACGAGCAGTACTTC. It encodes CASSPKLAPSYEQYF. Based on the CDR3 plus reference TRBV9 and TRBJ2-7, the full variable domain is DSGVTQTPKHLITATGQRVTLRCSPRSGDLSVYWYQQSLDQGLQFLIQYYNGEERAKGNILERFSAQQFPDLHSELNLSSLELGDSALYFCASSPKLAPSYEQYFGPGTRLTVT.

In DNA form, the CDR3 reads TGTGCCAGCAGTCGAATGGGACAGAGTCAGTACTTC. Translation: CASSRMGQSQYF. The V call is TRBV6-1, the J call TRBJ2-7, with TRBD1 matching over 7 bases. V shed 5 bases and J 10 bases; nucleotides not matched to a gene: 8. This CDR3 contains 12 residues. The germline V gene encodes CDR1 MNHNS and CDR2 SASEGT.

This clone was counted a few times. Here the CDR3 reads CASSLASYNEQFF. The CDR3 bases are TGTGCCAGCAGCTTGGCCTCCTACAATGAGCAGTTCTTC. The chain recombines TRBV7-2 with TRBJ2-1; D unresolved. Trimming cost V 3 bases and J 0 bases, with 3 bases left between them. The CDR3 consists of 13 residues. Germline CDR1 reads SGHTA; CDR2 reads FQGNSA.

This clone came up many times. Relative to the germline gene, one junction end is altered; a read error may explain this. The CDR3 nucleotides read TGTGCCAGCAGGGCCCCGGACTACGATGAGCAGTTCTTC. It specifies CASRAPDYDEQFF. The gene calls are TRBV6-5 and TRBJ2-1; perhaps TRBD2 as D (6 bases). Germline CDR1 is MNHEY and CDR2 is SVGAGI. The CDR3 contains 13 residues.

This chain uses TRBV14 with TRBJ2-1; TRBD2 aligns across 14 bases. The length of the CDR3 is 19 residues. Germline-derived CDR1 and CDR2 are SGHDN and FVKESK. V shed 5 bases, J shed 0 bases, and the junction held 9 bases outside the gene matches. CDR3 sequence (DNA): TGTGCCAGCAGCTACCGGACTAGCGGGAGGCTAGGCTCCTACAATGAGCAGTTCTTC. This encodes CASSYRTSGRLGSYNEQFF.

A few counts support this clone. The chain has TRBV7-3 and TRBJ2-1; possibly TRBD2 for D (6 bases). The CDR3 is 14 residues long. V lost 5 bases to trimming and J lost 5 bases, with 13 bases between them. Germline values: CDR1 SGHTA, CDR2 FQGTGA. The CDR3 DNA is TGTGCCAGCAGCCGGGCGGGGAGCCACAATGAGCAGTTCTTC. It translates to CASSRAGSHNEQFF.

The chain links TRBV7-9 to TRBJ2-3, with 12 bases identical to TRBD2. The CDR3 loop spans 17 amino acids. CDR1 and CDR2 from the germline V gene are SEHNR and FQNEAQ (reference sequence). V was clipped by 1 base and J by 2 bases; unmatched bases: 4. CDR3 DNA: TGTGCCAGCAGCTTAGGGGCTAGCGGGAGGGCCACAGATACGCAGTATTTT. Its protein product is CASSLGASGRATDTQYF.

J is TRBJ2-3 and V is TRBV27; 10 positions match TRBD1. Losses at the gene ends were 5 bases for V and 1 base for J; bases not matched to a gene: 6. This CDR3 has 16 residues. Germline CDR1 is MNHEY and CDR2 is SMNVEV (reference sequence). CDR3 sequence reads: CASSLDRGLGTDTQYF. Here the CDR3 DNA reads TGTGCCAGCAGTCTCGACAGGGGGCTAGGCACAGATACGCAGTATTTT.

V and J are TRBV9 and TRBJ2-1, with D hard to call. Germline values: CDR1 SGDLS, CDR2 YYNGEE. The V and J ends lost 0 bases and 6 bases respectively, with 13 bases between them. This CDR3 is 15 amino acids long. The CDR3 DNA sequence: TGTGCCAGCAGCGTAGTCCACTCTTCTGGCAATGAGCAGTTCTTC. It specifies CASSVVHSSGNEQFF.

The chain is built from TRBV11-3 and TRBJ2-1, with 8 positions matching TRBD2. The germline gives CDR1 SGHNT, CDR2 YENEEA. The V and J ends lost 0 bases and 6 bases, in that order; junction bases with no gene match: 7. The CDR3 contains 16 residues. The CDR3 bases are TGTGCCAGCAGCTTAGAACAAGCGGGAGAACGCAATGAGCAGTTCTTC. Translating it yields CASSLEQAGERNEQFF.

The table lists this clone with a few counts. J is TRBJ2-7 and V is TRBV28; D remains unclear. V lost 5 bases to trimming and J lost 3 bases, with 8 bases between them. CDR3 length: 12 residues. Looked up from germline, CDR1 is MDHEN and CDR2 is SYDVKM. CDR3 amino acids: CASSAGFYEQYF. CDR3 DNA sequence: TGTGCCAGCAGTGCCGGGTTCTACGAGCAGTACTTC.

This chain links TRBV10-3 with TRBJ1-1, with D possibly matching TRBD1 (5 bases). Germline CDR1 is ENHRY and CDR2 is SYGVKD. The CDR3 has 13 amino acids. Trimming took off 7 bases at V and 0 bases at J, with 9 bases between the two ends. The CDR3 loop is CAINQQVNTEAFF. In DNA form, the CDR3 reads TGTGCCATCAATCAACAGGTGAACACTGAAGCTTTCTTT.

This clone was seen a few times. The chain uses TRBV7-2 and TRBJ2-4, with TRBD2 matching 9 bases. After removal of 4 bases from V and 4 bases from J, the junction contained 11 bases not matched to a gene. Germline lookup yields CDR1 SGHTA and CDR2 FQGNSA. The CDR3 runs 17 residues. CDR3 in amino acids: CASSSRTSARAKNIQYF. CDR3 DNA: TGTGCCAGCAGCTCGAGGACTAGCGCCAGGGCGAAAAACATTCAGTACTTC.

In its sample, this clone was seen a few times. This chain joins TRBV15 and TRBJ2-7; possibly TRBD2 for D (6 bases). This CDR3 is 14 amino acids long. V was shortened by 5 bases and J by 3 bases, with 14 bases between the two germline ends. Germline CDR1 LNHNV, CDR2 YYDKDF (reference sequence). CDR3: CATSPQGLFYEQYF. CDR3 sequence (DNA): TGTGCCACCAGCCCTCAGGGACTCTTCTACGAGCAGTACTTC.

There are a few counts of this clone. This rearrangement joins TRBV7-2 to TRBJ1-2; D is possibly TRBD1 (6 bases). Trimming removed 5 bases at V and 6 bases at J, with 10 bases between. Per the germline V gene, CDR1 is SGHTA and CDR2 is FQGNSA. CDR3 length: 12 residues. In nucleotides, the CDR3 is TGTGCCAGCAGCGCCTACAGGGATGGCTACACCTTC. Translated, it gives CASSAYRDGYTF.

This clone was seen more than once but under ten times. V gene TRBV6-5 combines with J gene TRBJ1-4; 9 bases fit TRBD1. Germline V lookup: CDR1 MNHEY, CDR2 SVGAGI. V lost 4 bases to trimming and J lost 8 bases; unmatched junction nucleotides: 8. The CDR3 runs to 15 residues. The DNA of the CDR3 is TGTGCCAGCAGTTCGGGCTACGGGACAGGGGAAAAACTGTTTTTT. It codes for CASSSGYGTGEKLFF.

The sample holds a few counts of this clone. The rearrangement joins TRBV15 to TRBJ2-7; 8 bases are a match to TRBD2. This CDR3 contains 14 residues. From germline, CDR1 is LNHNV and CDR2 YYDKDF (reference sequence). Germline trimming cut 0 bases from V and 4 bases from J; bases unmatched to any gene: 2. CDR3 sequence: CATSREAGGYEQYF. As DNA, the CDR3 is TGTGCCACCAGCAGAGAGGCGGGAGGTTACGAGCAGTACTTC.

There are many counts of this clone. The chain couples TRBV6-6 to TRBJ2-1; TRBD1 matches at 8 bases. CDR3 length: 15 residues. CDR1 and CDR2 from the germline V gene are MNHNY and SVGAGI (reference sequence). V lost 2 bases and J lost 2; bases outside the gene matches: 2. The CDR3: CASSYQQGAYNEQFF. DNA for the CDR3: TGTGCCAGCAGTTACCAACAGGGGGCCTACAATGAGCAGTTCTTC.

Remarks on this clone: Germline is not matched at one junction end, which may reflect a read error. This chain joins TRBV11-2 and TRBJ2-7, with 7 bases identical to TRBD1. The CDR3 loop spans 16 amino acids. CDR1 is SGHAT, CDR2 FQNNGV, per germline. This chain's CDR3 is CASSFLRGRRSHEQYF. The CDR3 bases are TGTGCCAGCAGCTTCCTAAGGGGGCGGCGCTCCCACGAGCAGTACTTC.